A selection of T cell receptor beta chains follows, all from one sample in a study of Graves' ophthalmopathy and Graves' hyperthyroidism. TCRdb used MiXCR to reprocess the multiplex PCR reads, holding one entry per CDR3 protein. The table has hundreds of thousands of distinct CDR3 sequences, about a fifth seen once. The specimen was peripheral blood. The receptor source for this set is a woman aged 18 to 35 with stable Graves' hyperthyroidism. Some clones in this sample may be carry-over from other donors' samples. Each CDR3 is given with its conserved first and last residue. D genes are given only for firm matches. Clone size is given for some rows only: seen once, a few or many times, or a class if the clone is expanded.

d_call	clone_size	v_call	j_call	cdr3_nt	cdr3_aa
NA	many	TRBV20-1	TRBJ2-5	TGCAGTGCTAGACGCCTGATGGGCCATGAGACCCAGTACTTC	CSARRLMGHETQYF
NA	many	TRBV20-1	TRBJ2-5	TGCAGTGCCCGAAATAGAGATCCGGTTGAGACCCAGTACTTC	CSARNRDPVETQYF
NA	NA	TRBV15	TRBJ1-5	TGTGCCACCAGCAGAGATATTGGTCCCGGGGGAGTCTACAATCAGCCCCAGCATTTT	CATSRDIGPGGVYNQPQHF
NA	many	TRBV7-8	TRBJ2-7	TGTGCCAGCAGCCTCGGACTCATAAGCTCCTACGAGCAGTACTTC	CASSLGLISSYEQYF
TRBD2	many	TRBV29-1	TRBJ2-5	TGCAGCTCAAGACTAGCGGGGGTCCAAGAGACCCAGTACTTC	CSSRLAGVQETQYF
TRBD2	many	TRBV20-1	TRBJ2-5	TGCAGTGCTAGGACTAGCGGGATGGCTGAGACCCAGTACTTC	CSARTSGMAETQYF
TRBD2	NA	TRBV20-1	TRBJ2-7	TGCAGTGCTAGAGATAGCGGGGGGGTCTACGAGCAGTACTTC	CSARDSGGVYEQYF
TRBD2	few	TRBV6-1	TRBJ2-5	TGTGCCAGCACCCAGACTAGCGGCCAAGAGACCCAGTACTTC	CASTQTSGQETQYF
NA	many	TRBV30	TRBJ1-5	TGTGCCTGGAGTGTAGGCGGAACAGGATGGCCCCAGCATTTT	CAWSVGGTGWPQHF
NA	NA	TRBV5-6	TRBJ2-3	TGTGCCAGCAGCTTAGGCGCGGGACAACATACGCAGTATTTT	CASSLGAGQHTQYF